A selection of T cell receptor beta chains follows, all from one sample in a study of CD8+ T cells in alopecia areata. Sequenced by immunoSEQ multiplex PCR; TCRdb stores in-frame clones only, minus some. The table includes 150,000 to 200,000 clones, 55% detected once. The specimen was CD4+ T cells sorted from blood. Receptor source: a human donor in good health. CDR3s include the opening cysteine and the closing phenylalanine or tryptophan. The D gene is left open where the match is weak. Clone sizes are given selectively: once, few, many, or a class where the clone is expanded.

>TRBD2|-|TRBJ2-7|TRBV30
CACSGMNEQYF
TGTGCCTGTAGCGGGATGAACGAGCAGTACTTC
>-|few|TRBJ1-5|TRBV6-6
CASSFTGPEQPQHF
TGTGCCAGCAGTTTCACAGGGCCCGAGCAGCCCCAGCATTTT
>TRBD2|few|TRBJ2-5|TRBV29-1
CSVIPGTSDETQYF
TGCAGCGTTATTCCCGGGACTAGCGATGAGACCCAGTACTTC
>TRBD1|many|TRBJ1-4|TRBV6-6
CASTQGGRGEKLFF
TGTGCCAGCACCCAGGGGGGGCGCGGTGAAAAACTGTTTTTT
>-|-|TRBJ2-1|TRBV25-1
CASSPRGGNEQFF
TGTGCCAGCAGTCCCAGGGGGGGTAATGAGCAGTTCTTC
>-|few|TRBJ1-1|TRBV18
CASSPAIGLNTEAFF
TGTGCCAGCTCACCGGCGATTGGCTTGAACACTGAAGCTTTCTTT
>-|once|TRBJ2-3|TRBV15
CATSRPPTDTQYF
TGTGCCACCAGCAGGCCCCCCACAGATACGCAGTATTTT
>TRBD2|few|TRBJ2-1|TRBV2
CASTGTRSDGEQFF
TGTGCCAGCACCGGGACTAGATCGGACGGTGAGCAGTTCTTC
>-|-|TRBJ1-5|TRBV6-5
CASSYDGISLQHF
TGTGCCAGCAGTTATGACGGGATCAGCCTCCAGCATTTT
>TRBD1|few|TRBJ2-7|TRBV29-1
CSVRDRVYEQYF
TGCAGCGTCCGGGACAGAGTCTACGAGCAGTACTTC
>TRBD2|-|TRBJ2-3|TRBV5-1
CASSPAGTSGSLTDTQYF
TGCGCCAGCAGCCCAGCCGGGACTAGCGGGAGCCTCACAGATACGCAGTATTTT
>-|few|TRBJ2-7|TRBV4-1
CASSQDGGLGLQYF
TGCGCCAGCAGCCAAGATGGAGGGCTCGGATTACAGTACTTC
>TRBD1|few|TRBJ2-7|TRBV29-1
CSVIGGVYEQYF
TGCAGCGTTATAGGGGGCGTCTACGAGCAGTACTTC
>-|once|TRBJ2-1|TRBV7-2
CASSSLRDDNEQFF
TGTGCCAGCAGCTCCCTGAGGGACGATAATGAGCAGTTCTTC
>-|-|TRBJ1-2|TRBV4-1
CASSSPGRLPYGYTF
TGCGCCAGCAGCAGTCCGGGACGGCTCCCCTATGGCTACACCTTC
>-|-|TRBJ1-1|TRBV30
CALFLEGTEAFF
TGTGCCCTCTTTTTGGAGGGCACTGAAGCTTTCTTT
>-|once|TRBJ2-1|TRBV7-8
CASSQESGYNEQFF
TGTGCCAGCAGCCAGGAAAGCGGTTACAATGAGCAGTTCTTC
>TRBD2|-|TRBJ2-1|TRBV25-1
CASSEWVAGSNEQFF
TGTGCCAGCAGTGAATGGGTAGCGGGGTCCAATGAGCAGTTCTTC
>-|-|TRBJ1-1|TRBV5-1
CASSRDGEAFF
TGCGCCAGCTCCCGGGACGGAGAAGCTTTCTTT
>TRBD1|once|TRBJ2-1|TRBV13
CASSKPDRRPNEQFF
TGTGCCAGCAGCAAACCGGACAGGCGTCCCAATGAGCAGTTCTTC
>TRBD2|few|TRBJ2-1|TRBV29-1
CSVDVWAGGSYNEQFF
TGCAGCGTTGATGTTTGGGCGGGAGGCTCCTACAATGAGCAGTTCTTC
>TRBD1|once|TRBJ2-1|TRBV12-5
CASVPTRDSSYNEQFF
TGTGCTAGTGTCCCGACAAGGGACAGCTCCTACAATGAGCAGTTCTTC
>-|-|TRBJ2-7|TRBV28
CASGASYEQYF
TGTGCCAGCGGGGCCTCCTACGAGCAGTACTTC
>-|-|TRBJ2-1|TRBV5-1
CASSLANEQFF
TGCGCCAGCAGCTTGGCCAATGAGCAGTTCTTC
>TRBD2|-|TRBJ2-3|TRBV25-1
CASSEGTSGSTDTQYF
TGTGCCAGCAGTGAGGGGACTAGCGGGAGCACAGATACGCAGTATTTT
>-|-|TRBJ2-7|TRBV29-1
CSVLGARGGSYEQYF
TGCAGCGTTTTGGGGGCGCGCGGAGGATCCTACGAGCAGTACTTC
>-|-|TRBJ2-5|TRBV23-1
CASSQSRLAGLLETQYF
TGCGCCAGCAGTCAATCCCGCCTAGCTGGGTTGCTGGAGACCCAGTACTTC
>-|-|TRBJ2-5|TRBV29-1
CSVAARLVAETQYF
TGCAGCGTCGCCGCCAGGTTGGTAGCGGAGACCCAGTACTTC
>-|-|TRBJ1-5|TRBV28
CASTSPGYSNQPQHF
TGTGCCAGCACCTCCCCGGGCTATAGCAATCAGCCCCAGCATTTT
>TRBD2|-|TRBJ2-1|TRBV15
CATSSIGAGVSGEQFF
TGTGCCACCAGCTCCATTGGGGCGGGAGTTAGCGGTGAGCAGTTCTTC
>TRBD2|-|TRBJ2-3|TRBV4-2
CASSQVASGSTDTQYF
TGTGCCAGCAGCCAAGTGGCTAGCGGGAGCACAGATACGCAGTATTTT
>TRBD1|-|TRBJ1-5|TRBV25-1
CASRQGAGQPQHF
TGTGCCAGCAGACAGGGGGCAGGTCAGCCCCAGCATTTT
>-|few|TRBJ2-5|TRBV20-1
CSATTETQYF
TGCAGTGCTACGACAGAGACCCAGTACTTC
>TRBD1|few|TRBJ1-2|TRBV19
CASRQQGAGSFYGYTF
TGTGCCAGTAGGCAACAGGGGGCCGGATCGTTTTATGGCTACACCTTC
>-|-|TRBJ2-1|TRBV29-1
CSVEGFLSSNEQFF
TGCAGCGTTGAGGGATTCTTGTCATCCAATGAGCAGTTCTTC